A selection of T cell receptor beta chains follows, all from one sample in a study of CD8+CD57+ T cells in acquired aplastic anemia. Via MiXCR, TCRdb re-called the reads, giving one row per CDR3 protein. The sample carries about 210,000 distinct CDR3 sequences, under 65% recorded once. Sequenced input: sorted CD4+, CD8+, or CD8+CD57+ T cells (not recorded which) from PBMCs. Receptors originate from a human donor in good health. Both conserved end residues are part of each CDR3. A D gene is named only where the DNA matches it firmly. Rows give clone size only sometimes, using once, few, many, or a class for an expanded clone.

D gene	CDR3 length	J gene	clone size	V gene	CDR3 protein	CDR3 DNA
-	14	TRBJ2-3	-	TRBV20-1	CSAATSRSTDTQYF	TGCAGTGCTGCAACTAGTCGCAGCACAGATACGCAGTATTTT
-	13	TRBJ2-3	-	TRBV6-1	CATPAFSTDTQYF	TGTGCCACCCCAGCTTTTAGCACAGATACGCAGTATTTT
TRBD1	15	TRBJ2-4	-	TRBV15	CATTTGDRGKDIQYF	TGTGCCACCACGACTGGGGACAGAGGGAAGGACATTCAGTACTTC
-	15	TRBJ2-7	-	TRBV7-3	CASSLVHGVAYEQYF	TGTGCCAGCAGCTTAGTTCACGGGGTAGCCTACGAGCAGTACTTC
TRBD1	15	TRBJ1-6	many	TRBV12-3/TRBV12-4	CASRSGTALNSPLHF	TGTGCCAGCAGATCCGGGACAGCATTAAATTCACCCCTCCACTTT
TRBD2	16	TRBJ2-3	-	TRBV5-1	CASSLPLAGPTDTQYF	TGCGCCAGCAGCCTACCCCTAGCGGGCCCAACAGATACGCAGTATTTT
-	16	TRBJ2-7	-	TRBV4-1	CASSQEGGAAADEQYF	TGCGCCAGCAGCCAAGAGGGCGGGGCGGCGGCGGACGAGCAGTACTTC
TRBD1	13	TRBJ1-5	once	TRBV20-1	CSAKTGDNQPQHF	TGCAGTGCAAAGACAGGGGATAATCAGCCCCAGCATTTT
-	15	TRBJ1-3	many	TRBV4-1	CASRERGSSGNTIYF	TGCGCCAGCCGGGAGAGGGGGAGCTCTGGAAACACCATATATTTT
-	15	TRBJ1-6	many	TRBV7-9	CASSLVGGYNSPLHF	TGTGCCAGCAGCTTAGTGGGGGGGTATAATTCACCCCTCCACTTT
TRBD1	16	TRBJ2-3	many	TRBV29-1	CSVRPGQGGITDTQYF	TGCAGCGTTAGACCGGGACAGGGGGGGATCACAGATACGCAGTATTTT
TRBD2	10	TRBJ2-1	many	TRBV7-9	CASRGGEQFF	TGTGCCAGCAGGGGAGGGGAGCAGTTCTTC
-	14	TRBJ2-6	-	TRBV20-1	CSAPGAYGANVLTF	TGCAGTGCCCCTGGGGCTTATGGGGCCAACGTCCTGACTTTC
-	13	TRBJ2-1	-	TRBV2	CASSQGLSGEQFF	TGTGCCAGCAGCCAGGGACTTTCGGGTGAGCAGTTCTTC
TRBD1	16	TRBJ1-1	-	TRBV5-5	CASSFGVGGRWAEAFF	TGTGCCAGCAGCTTTGGGGTAGGGGGCCGGTGGGCTGAAGCTTTCTTT
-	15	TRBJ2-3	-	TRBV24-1	CATSERLGDTDTQYF	TGTGCCACCAGTGAGAGGCTTGGGGACACAGATACGCAGTATTTT
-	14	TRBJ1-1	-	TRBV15	CATSRDTGGRKAFF	TGTGCCACCAGCAGAGATACTGGGGGAAGGAAGGCTTTCTTT
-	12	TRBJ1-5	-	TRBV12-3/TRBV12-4	CASSLVRGTGHF	TGTGCCAGCAGTTTAGTTAGAGGGACCGGTCATTTT
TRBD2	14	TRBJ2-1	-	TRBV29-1	CSVEAGGLRGAQFF	TGCAGCGTTGAGGCGGGAGGGCTCCGAGGCGCGCAGTTCTTC
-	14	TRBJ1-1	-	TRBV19	CASSELDMNTEAFF	TGTGCCAGTAGCGAATTGGACATGAACACTGAAGCTTTCTTT
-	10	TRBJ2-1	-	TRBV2	CASSEDEQFF	TGTGCCAGCAGTGAGGACGAGCAGTTCTTC
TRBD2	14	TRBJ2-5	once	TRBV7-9	CASSFRLAMETQYF	TGTGCCAGCAGCTTTAGACTAGCGATGGAGACCCAGTACTTC
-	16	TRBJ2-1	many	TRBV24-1	CATSPGDISRHNEQFF	TGTGCCACCAGTCCCGGGGACATATCGCGACACAATGAGCAGTTCTTC
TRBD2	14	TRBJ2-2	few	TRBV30	CAWSWLAGVPELFF	TGTGCCTGGAGTTGGCTAGCGGGAGTACCGGAGCTGTTTTTT
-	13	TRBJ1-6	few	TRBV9	CASSRTGDSPLHF	TGTGCCAGCAGCAGGACGGGTGATTCACCCCTCCACTTT
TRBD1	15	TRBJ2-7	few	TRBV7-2	CASSLGSGGPYEQYF	TGTGCCAGCAGCTTAGGTTCAGGGGGACCCTACGAGCAGTACTTC
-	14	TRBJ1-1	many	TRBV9	CASSAPWDGTEAFF	TGTGCCAGCAGCGCCCCGTGGGATGGCACTGAAGCTTTCTTT
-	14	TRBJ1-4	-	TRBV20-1	CSALSTDPNEKLFF	TGCAGTGCCTTATCGACAGACCCGAATGAAAAACTGTTTTTT
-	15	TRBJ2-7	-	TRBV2	CASSVLASQQYEQYF	TGTGCCAGCAGTGTTCTTGCCTCTCAACAGTACGAGCAGTACTTC
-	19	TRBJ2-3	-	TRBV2	CATMLRGGGSLTEADTQYF	TGTGCCACCATGCTGCGAGGGGGCGGGAGCCTAACTGAGGCAGATACGCAGTATTTT
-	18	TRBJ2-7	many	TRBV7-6	CASSLAIPDRSFSYEQYF	TGTGCCAGCAGCTTAGCAATTCCCGACAGGTCGTTCTCCTACGAGCAGTACTTC
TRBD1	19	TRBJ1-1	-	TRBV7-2	CASSPSYIGTGLMNTEAFF	TGTGCCAGCAGCCCGAGTTATATTGGGACAGGTCTCATGAACACTGAAGCTTTCTTT
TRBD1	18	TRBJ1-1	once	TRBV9	CASSVAGTVFAGNTEAFF	TGTGCCAGCAGCGTAGCTGGGACAGTCTTTGCCGGAAACACTGAAGCTTTCTTT
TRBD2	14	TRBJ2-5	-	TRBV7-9	CASSRAGPQETQYF	TGTGCTAGCAGCCGAGCGGGACCTCAAGAGACCCAGTACTTC
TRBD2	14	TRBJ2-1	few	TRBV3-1	CASSLRTSGNEQFF	TGTGCCAGCAGCTTACGGACTAGCGGGAATGAGCAGTTCTTC
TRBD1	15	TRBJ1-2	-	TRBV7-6	CASSSSGTVNYGYTF	TGTGCCAGCAGCTCCTCCGGGACAGTCAACTATGGCTACACCTTC
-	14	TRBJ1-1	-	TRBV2	CASSEAQGNTEAFF	TGTGCCAGCAGTGAAGCACAGGGAAACACTGAAGCTTTCTTT
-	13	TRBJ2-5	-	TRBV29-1	CSLGTGGTETQYF	TGCAGCCTCGGGACGGGCGGGACAGAGACCCAGTACTTC
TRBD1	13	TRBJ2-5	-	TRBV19	CASSRTGRETQYF	TGTGCCAGTAGTAGGACAGGACGGGAGACCCAGTACTTC
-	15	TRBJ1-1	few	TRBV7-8	CASSPEGGAGIEAFF	TGTGCCAGCAGCCCAGAGGGGGGGGCAGGGATTGAAGCTTTCTTT
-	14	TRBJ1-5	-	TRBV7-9	CASSLARGGEPQHF	TGTGCCAGCAGCTTAGCGCGGGGGGGAGAGCCCCAGCATTTT
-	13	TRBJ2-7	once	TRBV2	CASRSDVGYEQYF	TGTGCCAGCAGATCTGACGTGGGGTACGAGCAGTACTTC
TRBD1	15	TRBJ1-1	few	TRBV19	CASSMGTGVNTEAFF	TGTGCCAGTAGTATGGGGACAGGGGTGAACACTGAAGCTTTCTTT
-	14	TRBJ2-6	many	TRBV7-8	CASSPVAGANVLTF	TGTGCCAGCAGCCCCGTAGCTGGGGCCAACGTCCTGACTTTC
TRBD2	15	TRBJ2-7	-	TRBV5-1	CASSPGLAGDYEQYF	TGCGCCAGCAGCCCGGGACTAGCGGGAGACTACGAGCAGTACTTC
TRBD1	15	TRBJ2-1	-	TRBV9	CASSLIGGTGNEQFF	TGTGCCAGCAGCTTAATAGGGGGGACAGGCAATGAGCAGTTCTTC
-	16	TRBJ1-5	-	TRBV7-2	CASSLVGSLYNQPQHF	TGTGCCAGCAGCTTAGTAGGCAGTCTGTACAATCAGCCCCAGCATTTT
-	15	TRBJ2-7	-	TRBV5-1	CASSLGFGEDTKQYF	TGCGCCAGCAGCTTAGGCTTCGGCGAAGATACGAAGCAGTACTTC
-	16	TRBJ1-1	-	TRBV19	CASSLLGGDRATEAFF	TGTGCCAGTAGTCTACTGGGGGGAGACCGGGCCACTGAAGCTTTCTTT
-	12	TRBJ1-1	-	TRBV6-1	CASSELDYEAFF	TGTGCCAGCAGTGAACTGGACTATGAAGCTTTCTTT
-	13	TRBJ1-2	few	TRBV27	CASSLSQGLGYTF	TGTGCCAGCAGTTTATCTCAGGGGCTTGGCTACACCTTC
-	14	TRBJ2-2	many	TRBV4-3	CASSQDLLTGELFF	TGCGCCAGCAGCCAAGATTTGTTAACCGGGGAGCTGTTTTTT
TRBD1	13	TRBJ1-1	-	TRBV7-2	CASSLTGEVRAFF	TGTGCCAGCAGCTTGACAGGGGAGGTTCGAGCTTTCTTT
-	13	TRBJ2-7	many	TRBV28	CASNGDLAYEQYF	TGTGCCAGCAATGGGGACCTTGCCTACGAGCAGTACTTC
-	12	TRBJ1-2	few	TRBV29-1	CSVVVGVDGYTF	TGCAGCGTGGTCGTTGGAGTGGATGGCTACACCTTC
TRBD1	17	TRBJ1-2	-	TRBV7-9	CASSSKTGGADNYGYTF	TGCGCCAGCAGCTCCAAGACAGGGGGCGCCGATAACTATGGCTACACCTTC
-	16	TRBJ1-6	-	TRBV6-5	CASSYLGIPDGSPLHF	TGTGCCAGCAGTTACCTCGGGATTCCGGATGGGTCACCCCTCCACTTT
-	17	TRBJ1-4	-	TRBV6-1	CASSEANTLTTNEKLFF	TGTGCCAGCAGTGAAGCAAATACCCTTACAACTAATGAAAAACTGTTTTTT
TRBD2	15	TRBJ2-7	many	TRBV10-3	CAISVDAGGPYEQYF	TGTGCCATCAGTGTTGATGCGGGAGGGCCTTACGAGCAGTACTTC
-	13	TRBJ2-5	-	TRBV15	CATSRGDTGTQYF	TGTGCCACCAGCAGGGGGGACACGGGGACCCAGTACTTC